The 20 T cell receptor beta chains given below trace back to one sample, sequenced in a study of blood T cell repertoires in COVID-19 (TCRdb year 2020). Receptor amplification or capture employed the immunoSEQ multiplex PCR assay. Sourced from immuneACCESS, this table was stored by TCRdb with only in-frame sequences that have V and J called. A share of the clones is absent; for the studies checked, an unresolved V gene accounts for under half, and the remainder has no known explanation. This sample has 70,000 or so clones in its table, and less than 90% of those were observed once. The ten largest make up roughly 2.9% of the sample. The material sequenced was peripheral blood. Source of these receptors: a man at least 80 years old with acute or convalescent COVID-19.

V and J are TRBV21-1 and TRBJ1-2. TRBV21-1 is shown as a pseudogene. CDR3 length: 13 amino acids. CDR3 amino acids: CASTTGTHYGYTF. CDR3 in DNA: TGTGCCAGCACCACCGGGACTCATTATGGCTACACCTTC.

The chain couples TRBV20-1 to TRBJ2-7; D is perhaps TRBD2 (6 bases). This CDR3 spans 15 amino acids. The germline V gene encodes CDR1 DFQATT and CDR2 SNEGSKA (reference sequence). The V end was cut by 5 bases, the J end by 4 bases, with 21 bases between. The CDR3 region is CSAGGVGGLFYEQYF. CDR3 in DNA: TGCAGTGCTGGTGGGGTGGGGGGATTATTTTACGAGCAGTACTTC.

This clone was seen a single time. The chain combines TRBV21-1 with TRBJ2-7; the table assigns TRBD1, which was not confirmed against the DNA. TRBV21-1 is marked as a pseudogene. This CDR3 is built from 15 residues. The CDR3 reads CASGYRVFCSYEQYF. As DNA, the CDR3 is TGTGCCAGCGGTTACAGGGTATTTTGCTCCTACGAGCAGTACTTC.

The rearrangement links TRBV9 to TRBJ1-1; D remains unclear. The CDR3 has 14 residues. Germline CDR1 and CDR2: SGDLS and YYNGEE. Trimming shortened V by 5 bases and J by 4 bases, and 15 bases separated the two germline ends. CDR3 loop: CASRDGGLPTEAFF. The CDR3 DNA is TGTGCCAGCAGGGACGGAGGATTGCCCACTGAAGCTTTCTTT.

CDR3 DNA: TGTGCCAGCAGAATTGCCCCCGGACAGGGGAGTCGGGGCTACACCTTC. Protein product: CASRIAPGQGSRGYTF. The chain links TRBV27 to TRBJ1-2; 9 positions match TRBD1. CDR1 is MNHEY, CDR2 SMNVEV, per germline (reference sequence). V trimming: 6 bases; J trimming: 8 bases; junction bases outside the gene matches: 16. CDR3 length equals 16 residues.

This clone came up once. The chain recombines TRBV10-2 with TRBJ2-7; 9 nucleotides match TRBD2. V was clipped by 7 bases and J by 3 bases; unmatched bases: 4. The CDR3 is made up of 13 amino acids. CDR1 WSHSY and CDR2 SAAADI come from the germline V gene. The CDR3 reads CASKASGNYEQYF. The CDR3 nucleotides are TGCGCCAGCAAGGCTAGCGGGAACTACGAGCAGTACTTC.

CDR3 DNA sequence: TGTGCCACCAGTGATGCCACAGGCGGACCTACAGGCACAGATACGCAGTATTTT. This translates into CATSDATGGPTGTDTQYF. The chain employs TRBV24-1 and TRBJ2-3, with a tentative D call TRBD1 (5 bases). V was cut by 3 bases and J by 1 base, with 19 bases left in between. Germline loops: CDR1 KGHDR, CDR2 SFDVKD. The CDR3 runs to 18 residues.

This chain uses TRBV12-3 or TRBV12-4 with TRBJ2-2; D remains ambiguous. V was shortened by 6 bases and J by 5 bases, with 4 bases between the two germline ends. The CDR3 loop spans 11 amino acids. The CDR3 loop reads CASRETGELFF. CDR3 nucleotides: TGTGCCAGCAGAGAGACCGGGGAGCTGTTTTTT.

The gene calls are TRBV7-9 and TRBJ1-4, with 7 bases that match TRBD1. Trimming cost V 1 base and J 7 bases; bases outside gene matches: 9. The CDR3 extends over 16 amino acids. Looked up from germline, CDR1 is SEHNR and CDR2 is FQNEAQ (reference sequence). The CDR3 reads CASSLGYGQESEKLFF. CDR3 sequence (DNA): TGTGCCAGCAGCTTAGGATACGGACAGGAAAGTGAAAAACTGTTTTTT.

The chain recombines TRBV7-2 with TRBJ2-1, with TRBD2 matching over 11 bases. The length of the CDR3 is 17 residues. Per germline, CDR1 SGHTA and CDR2 FQGNSA. After removal of 0 bases from V and 7 bases from J, the junction contained 8 bases not matched to a gene. CDR3 bases: TGTGCCAGCAGCTTAGCGCACACTAGCGGGGGTTCGAATGAGCAGTTCTTC. Translation: CASSLAHTSGGSNEQFF. Looking up the rest from reference TRBV7-2 and TRBJ2-1 gives the full variable domain: GAGVSQSPSNKVTEKGKDVELRCDPISGHTALYWYRQSLGQGLEFLIYFQGNSAPDKSGLPSDRFSAERTGGSVSTLTIQRTQQEDSAVYLCASSLAHTSGGSNEQFFGPGTRLTVL.

The V and J genes are TRBV7-2 and TRBJ1-6; TRBD1 might be the D (5 bases). V lost 7 bases and J lost 4, with 11 bases in between. CDR3 length equals 14 residues. Germline V CDR1 and CDR2: SGHTA, FQGNSA. DNA for the CDR3: TGTGCCAGCACCCGCGACAGTTATAATTCACCCCTCCACTTT. This encodes CASTRDSYNSPLHF.

The table lists this clone with a count of one. Other DNA sequences in the same sample also yield this CDR3. The rearrangement joins TRBV5-1 to TRBJ2-3; TRBD1 aligns across 7 bases. The CDR3 loop spans 15 amino acids. Germline V gives CDR1 SGHRS, CDR2 YFSETQ. J lost 1 base, V lost 0 bases, and 2 bases had no gene match. This chain's CDR3 is CASSLGGGGTDTQYF. The CDR3 nucleotides are TGCGCCAGCAGCTTGGGAGGGGGCGGCACAGATACGCAGTATTTT.

The V and J genes are TRBV19 and TRBJ2-2, with 10 positions matching TRBD2. The germline V gene encodes CDR1 LNHDA and CDR2 SQIVND (reference sequence). The CDR3 is made up of 15 amino acids. With V trimmed by 5 bases and J by 4 bases, 4 bases remained unmatched. CDR3 sequence reads: CASSPWTSGTGELFF. DNA of the CDR3: TGTGCCAGTAGTCCGTGGACTAGCGGCACCGGGGAGCTGTTTTTT.

This chain links TRBV6-5 with TRBJ1-1; a possible D gene is TRBD1 (6 bases). Deletions cut 2 bases from V and 5 bases from J, with 18 bases between. The CDR3 totals 16 residues. Germline V CDR1 and CDR2: MNHEY, SVGAGI. The CDR3 nucleotides are TGTGCCAGCAGTTACCTAAACACAGGGCGAAGGACTGAAGCTTTCTTT. Its protein is CASSYLNTGRRTEAFF.

The chain employs TRBV19 and TRBJ2-7, with 8 bases fitting TRBD2. V shed 1 base and J 5 bases; nucleotides not matched to a gene: 7. The CDR3 has 15 residues. Per germline, CDR1 LNHDA and CDR2 SQIVND (reference sequence). The CDR3 here is CASSIVGGRSNEQYF. The DNA of the CDR3 is TGTGCCAGTAGTATAGTGGGCGGGAGGTCCAACGAGCAGTACTTC.

The rearrangement links TRBV24-1 to TRBJ2-7; 9 positions agree with TRBD2. Trimming at V came to 5 bases and at J to 5 bases, leaving 3 bases not matched to a gene. The CDR3 covers 13 residues. The V gene's germline CDR1 is KGHDR and CDR2 SFDVKD. The CDR3 sequence: CATSAAGGNEQYF. DNA of the CDR3: TGTGCCACCAGTGCAGCGGGAGGAAACGAGCAGTACTTC.

J is TRBJ2-1 and V is TRBV24-1; D is possibly TRBD2 (6 bases). Germline V gene sequence: CDR1 KGHDR, CDR2 SFDVKD. The CDR3 runs 14 residues. V was trimmed by 5 bases and J by 2 bases, leaving 9 bases between them. The CDR3 DNA sequence: TGTGCCACCAGTGGGGGCGGGACCTACAATGAGCAGTTCTTC. This codes for CATSGGGTYNEQFF.

This clone was picked up one time. In nucleotides, the CDR3 is TGTGCCACTAGGGCCTCCGGAGGGTGGGCAGATACGCAGTATTTT. Encoded protein: CATRASGGWADTQYF. V gene TRBV6-5 combines with J gene TRBJ2-3; a weak D match, TRBD2 (6 bases). CDR1 is MNHEY and CDR2 is SVGAGI in the germline V gene. Trimming left V 10 bases short and J 4 bases short, with 21 bases between. The CDR3 has 15 residues.

The chain recombines TRBV6-5 with TRBJ1-2, with TRBD1 as a possible D gene (5 bases). Germline lookup yields CDR1 MNHEY and CDR2 SVGAGI. V was shortened by 9 bases and J by 4 bases, with 21 bases between the two germline ends. The CDR3 sequence is 15 residues long. This chain's CDR3 is CASVSGAANLYGYTF. CDR3 sequence (DNA): TGTGCCAGTGTAAGCGGGGCCGCGAACCTCTATGGCTACACCTTC.

V usage is TRBV10-3 and J usage is TRBJ2-1; 16 positions match TRBD2. Germline loops: CDR1 ENHRY, CDR2 SYGVKD. CDR3 length equals 17 residues. V was pared by 9 bases and J by 7 bases, with 12 bases of the junction left unmatched. The chain's CDR3 is CAIMGTSGRAAANEQFF. The CDR3 DNA reads TGTGCCATAATGGGGACTAGCGGGAGGGCCGCTGCGAATGAGCAGTTCTTC.